This T cell receptor (beta chain) was captured by sequencing in a study of OX40 agonist ivuxolimab in advanced cancers. Study-level results: In the 0.1 to 3.0 mg/kg range, CD4+ and CD8+ blood T cells had expanded clonally by week 6.

The study sampled blood at baseline, cycle 4 day 1, and cycle 7 day 1. The germline gives CDR1 MNHEY, CDR2 SVGAGI. The CDR3 consists of 13 residues. V shed 5 bases and J shed 2 bases, with 9 bases lying between them. The assay was immunoSEQ multiplex PCR, and TCRdb's table has in-frame clones only and misses some. Among fewer than 95,000 clones listed, 85% were seen once. In the case of this clone: Its antigen is not identified.

This receptor was taken from an adult with an advanced solid tumor such as melanoma, head and neck, liver or kidney cancer. J is TRBJ2-5 and V is TRBV6-5; D is uncertain. This sample comprised CD4+ or CD8+ T cells sorted from blood, obtained in a trial of the OX40 agonist ivuxolimab. The CDR3 is CASSPPYQETQYF. The CDR3 bases are TGTGCCAGCAGTCCACCTTATCAAGAGACCCAGTACTTC.